What follows is one T cell receptor beta chain and its context. The sample belongs to a study of cytomegalovirus exposure and HLA in healthy donors. In the PCR, 60 Vbeta and 13 Jbeta primers were used. TCRdb's copy holds only in-frame clones and misses some; the assay was immunoSEQ multiplex PCR. The profile shows about 150,000 clones, around 74% of them singletons. Germline CDR1 SQVTM, CDR2 ANQGSEA. The CDR3 has 13 residues. V gave up 1 base and J gave up 3 bases, with 10 bases separating them. Sequenced: PBMCs. The receptor comes from a man in his fifties in good health and CMV-seropositive. The chain employs TRBV29-1 and TRBJ2-7; the D gene is possibly TRBD2 (5 bases). The CDR3 bases are TGCAGCGTTGAAGGGGCCGGAGGCTACGAGCAGTACTTC. Translated: CSVEGAGGYEQYF.